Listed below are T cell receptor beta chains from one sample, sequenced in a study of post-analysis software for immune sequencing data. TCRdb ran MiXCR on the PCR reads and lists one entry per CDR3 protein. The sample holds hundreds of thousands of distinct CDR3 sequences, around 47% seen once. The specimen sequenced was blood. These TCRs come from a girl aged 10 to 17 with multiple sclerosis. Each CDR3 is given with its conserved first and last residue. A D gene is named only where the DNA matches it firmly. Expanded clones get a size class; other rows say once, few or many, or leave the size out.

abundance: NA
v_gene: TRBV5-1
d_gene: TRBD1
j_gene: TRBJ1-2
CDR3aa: CASSLWGTGARANYGYTF
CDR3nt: TGCGCCAGCAGCTTGTGGGGCACAGGGGCTCGCGCTAACTATGGCTACACCTTC

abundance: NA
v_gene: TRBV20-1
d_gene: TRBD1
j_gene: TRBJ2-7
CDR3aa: CSARGDRLVYEQYF
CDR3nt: TGCAGTGCTAGGGGGGACAGATTAGTCTACGAGCAGTACTTC

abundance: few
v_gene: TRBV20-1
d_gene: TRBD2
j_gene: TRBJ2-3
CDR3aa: CSASLGLAPADTQYF
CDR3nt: TGCAGTGCTAGTCTAGGACTAGCTCCTGCAGATACGCAGTATTTT

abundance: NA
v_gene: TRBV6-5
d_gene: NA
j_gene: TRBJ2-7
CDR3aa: CASSYLVKRYYEQYF
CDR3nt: TGTGCCAGCAGTTACCTCGTAAAAAGATACTACGAGCAGTACTTC

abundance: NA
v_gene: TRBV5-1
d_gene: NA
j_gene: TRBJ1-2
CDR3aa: CASSSEGGHYGYTF
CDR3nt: TGCGCCAGCAGCTCTGAAGGAGGTCACTATGGCTACACCTTC

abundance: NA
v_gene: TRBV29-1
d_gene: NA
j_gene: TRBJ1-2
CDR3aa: CSVEGDSGLGYTF
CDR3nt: TGCAGCGTTGAAGGGGATTCTGGGCTTGGCTACACCTTC

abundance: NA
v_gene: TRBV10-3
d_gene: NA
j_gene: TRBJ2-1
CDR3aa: CAIRAEFNEQFF
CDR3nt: TGTGCCATCAGGGCAGAGTTCAATGAGCAGTTCTTC

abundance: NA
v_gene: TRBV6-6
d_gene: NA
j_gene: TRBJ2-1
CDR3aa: CASSYSMQGNNEQFF
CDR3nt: TGTGCCAGCAGTTACTCGATGCAGGGCAACAATGAGCAGTTCTTC

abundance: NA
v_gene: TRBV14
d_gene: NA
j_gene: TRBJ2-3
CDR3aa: CASSQVSEAPEYF
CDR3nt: TGTGCCAGCAGCCAAGTGAGCGAGGCTCCGGAGTATTTT

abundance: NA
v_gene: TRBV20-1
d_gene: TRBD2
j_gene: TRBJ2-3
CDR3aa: CSAWTSGEGTDTQYF
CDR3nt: TGCAGTGCTTGGACTAGCGGAGAGGGCACAGATACGCAGTATTTT

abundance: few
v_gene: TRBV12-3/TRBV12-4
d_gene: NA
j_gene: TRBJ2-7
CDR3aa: CASSPGAESEQYF
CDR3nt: TGTGCCAGCAGCCCGGGTGCCGAAAGCGAGCAGTACTTC

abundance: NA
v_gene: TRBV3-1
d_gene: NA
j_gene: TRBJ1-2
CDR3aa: CASSWGVGYTF
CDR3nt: TGTGCCAGCAGCTGGGGAGTGGGCTACACCTTC

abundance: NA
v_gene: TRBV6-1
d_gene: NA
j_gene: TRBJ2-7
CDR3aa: CASRERFYSSYEQYF
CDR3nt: TGTGCCAGCAGGGAACGATTCTACAGCTCCTACGAGCAGTACTTC

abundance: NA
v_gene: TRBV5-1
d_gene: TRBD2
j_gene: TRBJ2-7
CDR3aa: CASRKEGLAGGLSYEQYF
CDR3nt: TGCGCCAGCAGGAAGGAGGGTCTAGCGGGAGGCCTCTCCTACGAGCAGTACTTC

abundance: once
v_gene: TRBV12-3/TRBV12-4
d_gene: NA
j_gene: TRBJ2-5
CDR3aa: CASSLILGSRGETQYF
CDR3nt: TGTGCCAGCAGTTTGATACTCGGGAGTAGAGGAGAGACCCAGTACTTC

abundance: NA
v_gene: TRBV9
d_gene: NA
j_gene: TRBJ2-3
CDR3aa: CASSVDPTRTDTQYF
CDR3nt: TGTGCCAGCAGCGTAGACCCGACGCGAACAGATACGCAGTATTTT

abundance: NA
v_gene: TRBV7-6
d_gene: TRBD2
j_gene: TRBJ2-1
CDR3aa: CASTLETSGTHEQFF
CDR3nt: TGTGCCAGCACCCTCGAGACTAGCGGGACGCATGAGCAGTTCTTC

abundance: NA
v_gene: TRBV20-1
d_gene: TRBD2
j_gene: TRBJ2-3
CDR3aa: CSAPLAGASDTQYF
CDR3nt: TGCAGTGCCCCGCTAGCGGGAGCATCAGATACGCAGTATTTT

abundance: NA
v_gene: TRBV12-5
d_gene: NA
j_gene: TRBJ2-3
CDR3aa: CATVREPTDTQYF
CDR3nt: TGTGCTACCGTGCGGGAACCGACAGATACGCAGTATTTT

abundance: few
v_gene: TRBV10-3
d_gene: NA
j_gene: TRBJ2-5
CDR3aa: CAISERGSQETQYF
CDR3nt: TGTGCCATCAGTGAGAGGGGCAGCCAAGAGACCCAGTACTTC

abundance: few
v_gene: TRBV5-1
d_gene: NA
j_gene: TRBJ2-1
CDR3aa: CASSLQVGGYNEQFF
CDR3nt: TGCGCCAGCAGCTTGCAGGTGGGGGGCTACAATGAGCAGTTCTTC

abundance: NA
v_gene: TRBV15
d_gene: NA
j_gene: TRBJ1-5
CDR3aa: CATSRSDRLNQPQHF
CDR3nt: TGTGCCACCAGCAGATCGGACAGACTTAATCAGCCCCAGCATTTT

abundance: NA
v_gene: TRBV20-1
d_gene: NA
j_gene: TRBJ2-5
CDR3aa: CSARDIAGRETQYF
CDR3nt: TGCAGTGCTAGAGATATTGCGGGGAGAGAGACCCAGTACTTC

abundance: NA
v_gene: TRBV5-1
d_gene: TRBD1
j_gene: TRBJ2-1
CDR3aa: CASSRDRGSDEQFF
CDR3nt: TGCGCCAGCAGCAGAGACAGGGGAAGCGATGAGCAGTTCTTC

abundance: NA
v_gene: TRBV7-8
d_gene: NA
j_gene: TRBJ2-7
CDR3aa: CASSLRRLAPYEQYF
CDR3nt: TGTGCCAGCAGCTTAAGACGCCTAGCCCCCTACGAGCAGTACTTC

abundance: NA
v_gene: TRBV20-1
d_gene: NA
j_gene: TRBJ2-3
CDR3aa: CSARDSTDLGDTQYF
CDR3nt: TGCAGTGCTAGAGATAGTACGGACCTTGGAGATACGCAGTATTTT

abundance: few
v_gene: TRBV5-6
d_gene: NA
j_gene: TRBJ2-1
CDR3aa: CASSDDTNSYNEQFF
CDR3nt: TGTGCCAGCAGCGATGACACTAACTCCTACAATGAGCAGTTCTTC

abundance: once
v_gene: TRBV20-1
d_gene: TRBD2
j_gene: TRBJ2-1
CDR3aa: CSVIRTRVYNGQFF
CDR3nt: TGCAGTGTAATTAGGACTAGAGTTTACAATGGGCAGTTCTTC

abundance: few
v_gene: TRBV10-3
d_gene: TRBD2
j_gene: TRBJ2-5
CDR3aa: CAISWGLAEETQYF
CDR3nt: TGTGCCATCAGCTGGGGACTAGCGGAAGAGACCCAGTACTTC

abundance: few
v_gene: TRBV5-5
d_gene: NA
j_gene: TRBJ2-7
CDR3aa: CASSLFNGAGTSSYEQYF
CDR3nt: TGTGCCAGCAGCTTGTTCAATGGGGCAGGGACGAGCTCCTACGAGCAGTACTTC

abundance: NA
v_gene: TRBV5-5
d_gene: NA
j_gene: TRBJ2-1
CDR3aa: CASSLVDGMGRAEQFF
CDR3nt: TGTGCCAGCAGCTTGGTGGACGGGATGGGCCGGGCTGAGCAGTTCTTC

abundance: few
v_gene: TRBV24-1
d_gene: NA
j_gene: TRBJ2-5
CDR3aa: CATSRFGETQYF
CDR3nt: TGTGCCACCAGTCGCTTTGGCGAGACCCAGTACTTC

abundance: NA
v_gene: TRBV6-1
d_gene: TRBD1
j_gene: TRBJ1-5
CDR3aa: CASSAEQGDQPQHF
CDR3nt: TGTGCCAGCAGTGCTGAACAGGGGGATCAGCCCCAGCATTTT